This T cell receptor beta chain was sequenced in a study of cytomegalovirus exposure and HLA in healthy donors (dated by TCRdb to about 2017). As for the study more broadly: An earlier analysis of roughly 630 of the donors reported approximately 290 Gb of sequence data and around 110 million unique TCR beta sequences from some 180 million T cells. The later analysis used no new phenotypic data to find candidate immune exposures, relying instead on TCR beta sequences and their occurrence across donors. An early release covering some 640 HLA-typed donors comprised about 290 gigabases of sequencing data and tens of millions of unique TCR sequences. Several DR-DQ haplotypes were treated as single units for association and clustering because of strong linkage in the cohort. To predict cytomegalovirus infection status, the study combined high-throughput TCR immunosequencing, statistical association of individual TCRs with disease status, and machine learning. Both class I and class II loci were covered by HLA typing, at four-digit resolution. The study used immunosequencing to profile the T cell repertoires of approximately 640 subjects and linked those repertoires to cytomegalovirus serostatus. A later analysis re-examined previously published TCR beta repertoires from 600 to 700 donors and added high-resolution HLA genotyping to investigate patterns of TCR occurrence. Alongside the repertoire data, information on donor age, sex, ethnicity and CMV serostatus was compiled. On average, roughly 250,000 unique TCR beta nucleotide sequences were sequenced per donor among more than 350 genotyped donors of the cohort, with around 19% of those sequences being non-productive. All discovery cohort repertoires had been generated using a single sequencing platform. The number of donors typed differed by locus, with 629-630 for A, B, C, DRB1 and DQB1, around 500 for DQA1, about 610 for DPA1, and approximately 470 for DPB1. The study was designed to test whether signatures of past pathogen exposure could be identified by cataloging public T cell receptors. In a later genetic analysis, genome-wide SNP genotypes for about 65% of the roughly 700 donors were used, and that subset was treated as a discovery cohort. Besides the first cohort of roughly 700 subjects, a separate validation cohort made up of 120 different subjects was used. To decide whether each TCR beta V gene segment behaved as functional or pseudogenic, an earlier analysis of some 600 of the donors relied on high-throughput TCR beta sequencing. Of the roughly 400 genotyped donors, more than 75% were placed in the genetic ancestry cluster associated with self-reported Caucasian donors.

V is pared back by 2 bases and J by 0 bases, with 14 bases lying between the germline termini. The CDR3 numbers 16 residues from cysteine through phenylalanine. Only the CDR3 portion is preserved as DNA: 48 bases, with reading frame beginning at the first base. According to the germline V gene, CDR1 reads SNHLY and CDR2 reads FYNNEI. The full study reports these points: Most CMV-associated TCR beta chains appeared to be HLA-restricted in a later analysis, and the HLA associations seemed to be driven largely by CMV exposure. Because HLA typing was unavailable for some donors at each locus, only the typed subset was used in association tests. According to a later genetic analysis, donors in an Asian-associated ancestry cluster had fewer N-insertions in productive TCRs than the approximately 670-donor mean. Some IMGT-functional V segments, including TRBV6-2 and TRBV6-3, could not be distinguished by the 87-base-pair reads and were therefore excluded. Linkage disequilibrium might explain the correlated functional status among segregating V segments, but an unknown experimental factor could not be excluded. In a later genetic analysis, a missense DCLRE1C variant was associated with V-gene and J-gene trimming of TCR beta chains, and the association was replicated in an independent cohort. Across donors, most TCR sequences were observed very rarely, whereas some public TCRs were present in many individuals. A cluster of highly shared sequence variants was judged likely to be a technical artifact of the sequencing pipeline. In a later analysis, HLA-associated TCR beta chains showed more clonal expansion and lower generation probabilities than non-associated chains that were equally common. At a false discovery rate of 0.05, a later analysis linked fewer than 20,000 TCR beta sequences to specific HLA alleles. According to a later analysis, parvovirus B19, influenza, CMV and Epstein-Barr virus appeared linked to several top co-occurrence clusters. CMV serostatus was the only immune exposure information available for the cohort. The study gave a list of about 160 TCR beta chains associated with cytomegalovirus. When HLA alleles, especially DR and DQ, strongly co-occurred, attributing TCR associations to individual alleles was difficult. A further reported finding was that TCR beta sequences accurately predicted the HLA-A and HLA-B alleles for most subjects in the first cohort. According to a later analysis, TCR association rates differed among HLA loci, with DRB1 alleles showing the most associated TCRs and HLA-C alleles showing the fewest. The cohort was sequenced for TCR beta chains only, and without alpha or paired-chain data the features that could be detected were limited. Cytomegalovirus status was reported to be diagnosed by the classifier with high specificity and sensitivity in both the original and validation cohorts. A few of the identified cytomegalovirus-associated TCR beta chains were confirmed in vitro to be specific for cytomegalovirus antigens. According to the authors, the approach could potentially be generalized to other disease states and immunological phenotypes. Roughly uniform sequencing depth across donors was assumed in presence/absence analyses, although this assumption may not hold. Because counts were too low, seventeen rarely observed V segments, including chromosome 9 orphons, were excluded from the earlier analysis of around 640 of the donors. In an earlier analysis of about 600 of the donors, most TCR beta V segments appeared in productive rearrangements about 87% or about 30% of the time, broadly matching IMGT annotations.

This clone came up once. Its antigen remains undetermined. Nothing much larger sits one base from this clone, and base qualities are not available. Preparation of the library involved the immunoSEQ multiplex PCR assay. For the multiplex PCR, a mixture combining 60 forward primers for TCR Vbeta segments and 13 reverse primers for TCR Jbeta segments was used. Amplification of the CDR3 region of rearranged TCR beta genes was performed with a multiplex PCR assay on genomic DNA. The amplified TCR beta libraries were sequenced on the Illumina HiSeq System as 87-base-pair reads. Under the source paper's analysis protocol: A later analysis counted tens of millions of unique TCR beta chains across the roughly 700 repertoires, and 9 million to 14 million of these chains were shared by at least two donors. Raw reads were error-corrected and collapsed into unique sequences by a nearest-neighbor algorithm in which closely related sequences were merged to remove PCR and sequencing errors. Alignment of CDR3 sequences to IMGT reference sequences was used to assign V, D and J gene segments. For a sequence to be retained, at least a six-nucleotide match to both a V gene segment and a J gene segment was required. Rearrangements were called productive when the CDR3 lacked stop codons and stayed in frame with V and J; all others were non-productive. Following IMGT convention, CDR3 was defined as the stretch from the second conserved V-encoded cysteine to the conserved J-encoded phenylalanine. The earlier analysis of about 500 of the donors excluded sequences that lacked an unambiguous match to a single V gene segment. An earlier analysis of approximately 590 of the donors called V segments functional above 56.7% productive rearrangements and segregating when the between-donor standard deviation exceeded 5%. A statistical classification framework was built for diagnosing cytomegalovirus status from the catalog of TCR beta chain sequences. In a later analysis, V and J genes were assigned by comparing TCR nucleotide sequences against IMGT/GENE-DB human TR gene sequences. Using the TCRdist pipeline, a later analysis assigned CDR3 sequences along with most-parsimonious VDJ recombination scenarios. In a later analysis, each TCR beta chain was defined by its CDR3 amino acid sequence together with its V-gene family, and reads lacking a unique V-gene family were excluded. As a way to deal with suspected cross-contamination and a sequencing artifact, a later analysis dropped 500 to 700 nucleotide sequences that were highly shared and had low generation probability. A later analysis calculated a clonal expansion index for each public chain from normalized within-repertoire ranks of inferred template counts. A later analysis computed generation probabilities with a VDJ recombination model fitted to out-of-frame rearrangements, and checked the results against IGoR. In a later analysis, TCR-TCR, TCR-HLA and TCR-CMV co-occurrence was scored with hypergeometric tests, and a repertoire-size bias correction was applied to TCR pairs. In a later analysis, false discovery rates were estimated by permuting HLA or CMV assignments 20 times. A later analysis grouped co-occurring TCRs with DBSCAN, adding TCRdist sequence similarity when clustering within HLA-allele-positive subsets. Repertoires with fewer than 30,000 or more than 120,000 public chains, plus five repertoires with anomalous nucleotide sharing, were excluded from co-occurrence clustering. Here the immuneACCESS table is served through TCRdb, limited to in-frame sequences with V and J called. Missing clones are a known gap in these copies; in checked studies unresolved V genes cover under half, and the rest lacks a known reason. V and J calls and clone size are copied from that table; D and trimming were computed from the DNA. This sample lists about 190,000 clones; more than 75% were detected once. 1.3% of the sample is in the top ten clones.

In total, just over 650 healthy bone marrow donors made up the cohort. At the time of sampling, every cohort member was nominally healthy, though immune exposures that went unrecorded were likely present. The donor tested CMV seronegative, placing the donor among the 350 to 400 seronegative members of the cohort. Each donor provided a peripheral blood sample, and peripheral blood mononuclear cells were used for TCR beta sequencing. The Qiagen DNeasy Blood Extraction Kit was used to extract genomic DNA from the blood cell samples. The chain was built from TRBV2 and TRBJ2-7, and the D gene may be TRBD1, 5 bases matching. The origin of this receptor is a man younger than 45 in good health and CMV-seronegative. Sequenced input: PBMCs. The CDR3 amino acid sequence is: CASSEYRGSFSYEQYF. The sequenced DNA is TGTGCCAGCAGTGAATATAGGGGCTCTTTCTCCTACGAGCAGTACTTC. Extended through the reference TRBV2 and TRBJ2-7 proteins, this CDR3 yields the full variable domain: EPEVTQTPSHQVTQMGQEVILRCVPISNHLYFYWYRQILGQKVEFLVSFYNNEISEKSEIFDDQFSVERPDGSNFTLKIRSTKLEDSAMYFCASSEYRGSFSYEQYFGPGTRLTVT.